This TCR beta chain was recorded in a study of cytomegalovirus exposure and HLA in healthy donors. About the research overall: Ancestry clustering placed around four fifths of under 450 genotyped donors in the Caucasian-associated cluster. Whole-study results and caveats: Data from an earlier analysis indicated that most TCR beta V segments were productive either about 90% or about 30% of the time.

The germline V and J ends were trimmed by 7 bases and 1 base, with 10 bases remaining between them. CDR1 SNHLY and CDR2 FYNNEI come from the germline V gene. The length of the CDR3 is 13 residues. PCR employed 60 Vbeta and 13 Jbeta primers. Data came from immunoSEQ multiplex PCR; TCRdb stores just in-frame clones and leaves some out. The table lists approximately 200,000 clones, 60% to 85% of them singletons. Turning to this clone: Its specificity is not known.

This clonotype originated in a man in his forties in good health and CMV-seronegative. The rearrangement joins TRBV2 to TRBJ1-1; no reliable D call. The sequenced material came from PBMCs. The CDR3 nucleotides read TGTGCCAGCAAAAGGCAGGAGAACACTGAAGCTTTCTTT. Encoded protein: CASKRQENTEAFF.